This TCR beta chain is drawn from a study (dated by TCRdb to about 2015). Describing the broader study: Whether tumor-infiltrating Tregs in breast cancer are recruited from blood Tregs or converted in situ from other CD4+ T cell subsets was tested.

The paper's findings and limits, for the study overall: Rather than covering whole repertoires, validation in the larger cohort was restricted to a single TCR beta V-J rearrangement. The TCR gene usage of tumor memory CD4+ T cells clustered together with blood and lymph node memory CD4+ cells and with lymph node naive CD4+ cells. Tumor-infiltrating Treg TCR alpha and beta sequences overlapped most with tumor naive CD4+ T cells, then with blood naive CD4+ T cells.

The CDR3 sequence holds 15 residues, the cysteine and phenylalanine included. Only CDR3 DNA is held: 45 bases, read in frame from base 1. Ends trimmed: V by 5 bases, J by 4 bases; bases unmatched to a gene: 9. In the germline V gene, CDR1 corresponds to SGHTA and CDR2 to FQGNSA. The memory CD4+ T cell population was isolated based on a CD4+CD45RO+CD25- phenotype. Tregs, naive and memory CD4+ T cells from tumor, blood and ipsilateral draining lymph nodes of 5 or 6 breast cancer patients underwent full-length TCR alpha and beta sequencing. Tumor tissue, along with lymph nodes from ipsilateral axillary dissection, was perfused with PBS, minced, and then digested using collagenase I and hyaluronidase. Mononuclear cells from lymph nodes or approximately 50 ml of peripheral blood were isolated by Ficoll density gradient centrifugation. FACS confirmed that the sorted cell populations were more than 90% pure.

Amplification of full-length TCR variable regions was done by 5' RACE PCR using constant-region reverse primers, and this step was followed by semi-nested PCR with Nested Universal Primer A. The ReliaPrep RNA Cell Miniprep System was used to extract total RNA, which was then reverse transcribed into 5'RACE-ready cDNA with the SMARTer RACE 5'/3' Kit. Full-length TCR alpha and beta libraries were barcoded with multiplex adaptors and sequenced on an Illumina MiSeq. The published analysis was carried out like this. For each of nine subset-tissue groups, sequencing data from the five patients were combined, and the groups were compared by unsupervised clustering of TCR gene usage. The Morisita-Horn index, with shared sequences weighted by their contribution to each repertoire, was used to calculate repertoire similarity. The public reads were quality trimmed at Q25 with fastp and then assembled into clones with MiXCR by TCRdb, keeping productive beta chains. Each entry merges the rows of one CDR3 protein and shows their most common DNA and genes. The V and J calls and clone size are TCRdb's, not the authors'. The sample records some 64,000 distinct CDR3 sequences, about 20% of which are singletons. The ten largest clones take up approximately 3.1% of the sample.

This clonotype has at least ten counts. Its specific antigen is unknown. Base qualities are not recorded, but no much larger clone differs from it by a single base. The sequence came from a female donor with breast cancer. This receptor chain uses TRBV7-2 and TRBJ2-3, with 7 central nucleotides matching TRBD2. Material for sequencing was memory CD4+ T cells sorted from a lymph node. Read against the paper, the sample's cell subset or site label means: memory CD4+ T cells, CD4+CD45RO+CD25-. The CDR3: CASSPFPRGADTQYF. The sequenced DNA is TGTGCCAGCAGCCCTTTCCCCCGGGGGGCAGATACGCAGTATTTT.